These T cell receptor beta chains were read from a single sample in a study of T cell responses to AZD1222 COVID-19 vaccine. Only in-frame clones appear in the TCRdb table, and some are missing; sequencing was by immunoSEQ multiplex PCR. The sample gives some 120,000 clones, 80% to 95% of which show up once; around 0.96% is in the top ten. The material sequenced was peripheral blood, taken on day 0 of AZD1222 vaccination. The receptors shown here come from an adult in good health. Both conserved end residues are trimmed from each CDR3. Fields, in order: V gene, CDR3 protein.

TRBV27 | ASKRTLNEKLF
TRBV27 | ASTKGGQFSYEQY
TRBV19 | ASSSDRREQY
TRBV19 | ASSWGPPTYGYT
TRBV5-1 | ASSSGQFNSPLH
TRBV7-6 | ASSLDSLGRNGYT
TRBV5-5 | ASSLTGAGTTEAF
TRBV29-1 | SVGQYSNQPQH
TRBV11-3 | ASSYGRDTEAF
TRBV11-3 | ASSEGGSSYEQY
TRBV6-5 | ASSPRDRGYGYT
TRBV27 | ASRRFTGGVGLNTGELF
TRBV28 | ASSLGGTTKGYT
TRBV14 | ASSQTGGPSLNYGYT
TRBV7-8 | ASSLEGKNTEAF
TRBV5-1 | ASSSDRWNEKLF
TRBV6-5 | ASSYDSSYEQY
TRBV3-1/TRBV3-2 | ASSQDLRVETQY
TRBV6-2/TRBV6-3 | ASSYGSSDSL
TRBV19 | ASSPGGGGSYEQY
TRBV7-9 | ASSVGTGDDNEQF
TRBV9 | ASSVQGAGTDTQY
TRBV11-2 | ASSLGMSYGYT
TRBV5-1 | ASSFAGAQGYGYT
TRBV9 | ASSVDAQTGNTEAF
TRBV5-1 | ASSPTIGGELF
TRBV7-3 | ASSLLGISSYNEQF
TRBV3-1/TRBV3-2 | ASSQAWAQGERDGYT
TRBV12-5 | ASGLVPRWAGTSGTSSSYNEQF
TRBV28 | ASSWSGFAYEQY
TRBV13 | ASSFSGLGTGGTEQY
TRBV29-1 | SVEDWGGTEAF
TRBV7-9 | ASSPAWDYST
TRBV2 | ASHREGNQPQH
TRBV5-5 | ASSLSSNTEAF
TRBV9 | ASTRGQSQTGEQY
TRBV27 | ASTDRPTYGYT
TRBV6-6 | ASSYPTSGSSGELF
TRBV27 | ASRGKGYMNTEAF
TRBV6-4 | ASSETSGSTGELF
TRBV9 | ASSVAPHPGGNGELF
TRBV4-1 | ASSQWNSGRGYT
TRBV2 | ASSEQFLAF
TRBV29-1 | SALTQGLGELF
TRBV6-6 | ASSFSLREQY
TRBV19 | ASSMTTNYGYT
TRBV20-1 | SAGNNGGYT
TRBV5-1 | ASSLNWGADTEAF